This T cell receptor beta chain derives from a study of chemoradiotherapy in HPV16-positive cancers. Study background: Two HPV16-positive patients' cells yielded candidate HPV-specific clones and common motifs.

Repeated repertoire sampling spanned the course of chemoradiotherapy. On this clone itself: Its target is not known.

Sequencing used immunoSEQ multiplex PCR; TCRdb keeps in-frame clones, though not all of them. Seen here are about 7,900 clones, 70% to 85% observed once, and the top ten hold 6.5% to 9.5%. Overall study findings and caveats: Better recurrence-free survival went with HPV-responsive T-cell expansion in HPV16-positive patients. During treatment, candidate HPV-specific clones and E7-related motifs expanded in tumor.

This material was collected from a patient who underwent chemoradiotherapy. The sequence derives from a human donor with HPV-associated anogenital cancer.

The CDR3: CASSLGQGFPYEQYF. The CDR3 DNA is TGTGCCAGCTCCCTCGGACAGGGGTTTCCCTACGAGCAGTACTTC. The chain is built from TRBV18 and TRBJ2-7; 9 nucleotides align to TRBD1. The CDR3 is 15 residues long. V was pared by 6 bases and J by 2 bases, with 8 bases of the junction left unmatched. The germline V gene encodes CDR1 KGHSH and CDR2 LQKENI.